This T cell receptor beta chain came from a study of T-cell reconstitution after alpha-beta-depleted transplantation in children. CDR1 and CDR2 from the germline V gene are SQVTM and ANQGSEA. The CDR3 covers 13 residues. Trimming removed 5 bases at V and 8 bases at J, with 13 bases between. Construction of the TCRbeta library involved unique molecular identifiers. Each CDR3 protein is one row after TCRdb ran MiXCR on the PCR reads. The sample consists of about 830,000 distinct CDR3 sequences, around 15% of them appearing once. This clonotype was observed a few times. Its antigen is still unknown. Study outcomes and limitations: Recipient T cells and thymic progenitors that survived gave rise to the high TCRbeta diversity observed at day 60 in some patients. T-cell numbers and diversity, one year after transplant, stemmed largely from T cells that were newly produced. After transplant, at about two months, alpha-beta T cells were reportedly derived from several hundred expanded graft clones.

The sample here was PBMCs, mostly from graft donor cells, taken 360 days after TCRalphabeta/CD19-depleted stem cell transplant. The V and J genes are TRBV29-1 and TRBJ1-6; TRBD1 might be the D (6 bases). The receptor was isolated from a male patient aged 10 to 17 who had a stem cell transplant for acute lymphoblastic leukemia, so the T cells may come from the graft donor. CDR3 coding DNA: TGCAGCGTTTCATGGGGGCGGCATTCACCCCTCCACTTT. Its protein product is CSVSWGRHSPLHF.